These 11 T cell receptor beta chains originate from one sample sequenced in a study of PD-L1 blockade in urothelial cancer. Profiling relied on immunoSEQ multiplex PCR, and the TCRdb table lists in-frame clones only, not all of them. The profile shows about 120,000 clones, roughly 89% of them singletons. The time point: peripheral blood 6 weeks after treatment start. The source was PBMCs, collected around atezolizumab (anti-PD-L1) treatment. Receptor source: a man aged 60-69 years with urothelial cancer.

The rearrangement joins TRBV9 to TRBJ2-7; 9 bases match TRBD2. Losses at the gene ends were 10 bases for V and 2 bases for J; bases not matched to a gene: 7. From germline, CDR1 is SGDLS and CDR2 YYNGEE. The CDR3 is 13 residues long. CDR3 in amino acids: CASGRGGAYEQYF. CDR3 bases: TGTGCCTCTGGGCGGGGGGGAGCCTACGAGCAGTACTTC.

The CDR3 here is CATNSGRPQETQYF. Here the CDR3 DNA reads TGCGCCACCAATAGCGGGAGGCCTCAGGAGACCCAGTACTTC. The chain couples TRBV5-1 to TRBJ2-5; 10 bases align to TRBD2. This CDR3 contains 14 residues. The V segment lost 9 bases and the J segment 5 bases; nucleotides outside the gene matches: 10. Germline V gives CDR1 SGHRS, CDR2 YFSETQ. Filled out from reference TRBV5-1 and TRBJ2-5, the complete variable domain reads KAGVTQTPRYLIKTRGQQVTLSCSPISGHRSVSWYQQTPGQGLQFLFEYFSETQRNKGNFPGRFSGRQFSNSRSEMNVSTLELGDSALYLCATNSGRPQETQYFGPGTRLLVL.

The chain is built from TRBV23-1 and TRBJ1-1; 7 bases align to TRBD1. TRBV23-1 is annotated as an ORF whose role is uncertain. This CDR3 is built from 17 residues. Trimming took 2 bases from V and 3 from J; bases not matched to a gene: 12. Here the CDR3 reads CASSQGRQGVMDTEAFF. The CDR3 nucleotides are TGCGCCAGCAGTCAAGGGAGACAGGGTGTTATGGACACTGAAGCTTTCTTT.

V gene TRBV19 combines with J gene TRBJ2-7; TRBD2 matches 11 bases. The germline V gene has CDR1 LNHDA and CDR2 SQIVND (reference sequence). CDR3 size: 14 residues. Trimming cost V 6 bases and J 3 bases; bases outside gene matches: 4. CDR3 bases: TGTGCCAGTAGCCTACTAGCGGGAGTCTACGAGCAGTACTTC. It translates to CASSLLAGVYEQYF.

This rearrangement joins TRBV7-6 to TRBJ2-2; unclear D gene. The length of the CDR3 is 16 residues. The germline V and J ends were trimmed by 4 bases and 1 base, with 13 bases remaining between them. Germline V lookup: CDR1 SGHVS, CDR2 FNYEAQ. The CDR3 nucleotides read TGTGCCAGCAGCTCCCTAAGTATCCTGAACACCGGGGAGCTGTTTTTT. This codes for CASSSLSILNTGELFF.

The gene calls are TRBV5-4 and TRBJ2-7; 9 bases map to TRBD1. This CDR3 is 15 amino acids long. After removal of 2 bases from V and 5 bases from J, the junction contained 8 bases not matched to a gene. The germline CDR1 and CDR2 sequences are SGHNT and YYREEE (reference sequence). DNA of the CDR3: TGTGCCAGCAGCTTCGGAGGACAGGGGACCCACGAGCAGTACTTC. It yields the protein CASSFGGQGTHEQYF.

J is TRBJ1-2 and V is TRBV13, with 7 nucleotides matching TRBD1. V shed 3 bases, J shed 0 bases, and the junction held 10 bases outside the gene matches. The CDR3 loop spans 17 amino acids. CDR1 PRHDT and CDR2 FYEKMQ come from the germline V gene (reference sequence). CDR3 sequence: CASSFEGMTGPNYGYTF. The CDR3 DNA reads as TGTGCCAGCAGCTTCGAGGGGATGACAGGGCCTAACTATGGCTACACCTTC.

The sample holds a few counts of this clone. The V gene is TRBV5-5, the J gene TRBJ2-7; maybe TRBD2 (5 bases). V was pared by 2 bases and J by 0 bases, with 12 bases between. The CDR3 runs 15 residues. Germline lookup yields CDR1 SGHKS and CDR2 YYEKEE (reference sequence). The CDR3 protein is CASSFGGSLSYEQYF. The CDR3 DNA reads as TGTGCCAGCAGCTTCGGCGGGTCGCTCTCCTACGAGCAGTACTTC.

The DNA of the CDR3 is TGTGCCAGCAGCTGGGGACAGGTGGGAGATACGCAGTATTTT. This codes for CASSWGQVGDTQYF. The rearrangement uses TRBV5-4 and TRBJ2-3; 8 bases are a match to TRBD1. Trimming took 3 bases from V and 5 from J; bases not matched to a gene: 5. CDR3 size: 14 residues. CDR1 is SGHNT and CDR2 is YYREEE in the germline V gene (reference sequence).

The rearrangement links TRBV6-5 to TRBJ1-5; 8 bases match TRBD1. In germline, CDR1 is MNHEY, CDR2 SVGAGI. With V trimmed by 5 bases and J by 0 bases, 3 bases remained unmatched. This CDR3 region has 15 residues. The CDR3 DNA sequence: TGTGCCAGCAGTACCGGACAGGGTAGCAATCAGCCCCAGCATTTT. The encoded protein is CASSTGQGSNQPQHF.

The chain uses TRBV4-2 and TRBJ2-3; 7 bases fit TRBD2. J was trimmed by 0 bases and V by 0 bases; bases with no gene match: 12. The germline CDR1 and CDR2 sequences are LGHNA and YNFKEQ. The CDR3 runs 19 residues. CDR3 sequence: CASSQDYRLAASSTDTQYF. CDR3 nucleotide sequence: TGTGCCAGCAGCCAAGATTACCGGCTAGCGGCGTCTAGCACAGATACGCAGTATTTT.